The entry that follows covers one T cell receptor beta chain sequence. Its matching antigen is unknown. The data were obtained in a study of response to subunit inactivated influenza vaccine. Broader study findings: Researchers suggested that each seasonal influenza vaccination recruits few new T cells.

The germline gives CDR1 KGHSH, CDR2 LQKENI. V gave up 6 bases and J gave up 0 bases, with 10 bases separating them. The CDR3 has 14 amino acids. TCRdb recomputed calls from the RT-PCR reads with MiXCR, one row per CDR3 protein. Of hundreds of thousands of distinct CDR3 sequences in the sample, roughly an eighth were seen once. The chain employs TRBV18 and TRBJ2-3; D gene unclear. The receptor was derived from a man aged 50 or older who received an inactivated influenza vaccine. Sequenced here: non-naive T cells sorted from PBMCs, sampled less than 15 days before vaccination. CDR3 bases: TGTGCCAGCTCCTCGATACCTAGCACAGATACGCAGTATTTT. Translating it yields CASSSIPSTDTQYF. Using reference TRBV18 and TRBJ2-3 for the parts outside the CDR3, the full variable domain is NAGVMQNPRHLVRRRGQEARLRCSPMKGHSHVYWYRQLPEEGLKFMVYLQKENIIDESGMPKERFSAEFPKEGPSILRIQQVVRGDSAAYFCASSSIPSTDTQYFGPGTRLTVL.